Below, 10 T cell receptor beta chains from the same sample are listed, as sequenced in a study of T cells after yellow fever vaccination. TCRdb re-called the 5' RACE reads with MiXCR, one entry per CDR3 protein. The repertoire holds around 590,000 distinct CDR3 sequences, with 12% as singletons. Sample: PBMCs, taken on the day of the yellow fever booster vaccination. The source of these receptors is a man aged 25-45 years who received the YFV17D yellow fever vaccine.

This clonotype turned up a few times. This rearrangement joins TRBV7-2 to TRBJ2-5; D unclear. Deletions cut 3 bases from V and 1 base from J, with 6 bases between. The germline CDR1 and CDR2 sequences are SGHTA and FQGNSA. The CDR3 length is 13 residues. CDR3 region: CASSFSIQETQYF. The CDR3 DNA reads as TGTGCCAGCAGCTTCTCTATCCAAGAGACCCAGTACTTC.

Here the CDR3 reads CASTSGYRGEQYF. The CDR3 region has the DNA TGTGCCAGCACTAGCGGTTACAGGGGGGAGCAGTACTTC. The genes are TRBV28 and TRBJ2-7, with D tentatively TRBD1 (8 bases). Germline V gene sequence: CDR1 MDHEN, CDR2 SYDVKM. Trimming stripped 7 bases from V and 7 bases from J, with 17 bases between. This CDR3 spans 13 amino acids.

This chain links TRBV27 with TRBJ2-7, with D perhaps given as TRBD1 or TRBD2 (5 bases each). Trimming took 5 bases from V and 3 from J, leaving 17 bases between them. Germline CDR1 reads MNHEY; CDR2 reads SMNVEV (reference sequence). The CDR3 spans 15 residues. CDR3 bases: TGTGCCAGCAGTGGGGGACCCAGGGTTGACTACGAGCAGTACTTC. Translated, it gives CASSGGPRVDYEQYF.

This clonotype was counted only a few times. This chain uses TRBV7-9 with TRBJ2-1; no reliable D call. Between the trimmed V and J ends, which lost 5 bases and 7 bases, there was a span of 6 bases. The CDR3 covers 11 residues. CDR1 SEHNR and CDR2 FQNEAQ come from the germline V gene (reference sequence). The CDR3 loop reads CASSPQNEQFF. The CDR3 DNA is TGTGCCAGCAGCCCCCAGAATGAGCAGTTCTTC.

The V call is TRBV23-1, the J call TRBJ2-3; D is unclear. TRBV23-1 is reported as an ORF; its role is uncertain. V lost 0 bases to trimming and J lost 1 base, with 11 bases between them. CDR3 length: 16 residues. The CDR3 bases are TGCGCCAGCAGTCAATCGAGTCGAAGTGGCACAGATACGCAGTATTTT. Translating it yields CASSQSSRSGTDTQYF.

This clonotype was counted between two and nine times. DNA of the CDR3: TGTGCCAGTCGGGGGACTAGCGGGACCTCTAGCACAGATACGCAGTATTTT. Its translation is CASRGTSGTSSTDTQYF. V gene TRBV19 combines with J gene TRBJ2-3, with 13 bases matching TRBD2. CDR1 and CDR2 from the germline V gene are LNHDA and SQIVND (reference sequence). Losses at the gene ends were 8 bases for V and 0 bases for J; bases not matched to a gene: 8. This CDR3 is built from 17 residues.

The J gene is TRBJ2-7, the V gene TRBV6-1; a possible D gene is TRBD1 (6 bases). CDR1 and CDR2 from the germline V gene are MNHNS and SASEGT. V lost 7 bases to trimming and J lost 9 bases, with 31 bases between them. This CDR3 is built from 17 residues. Written as DNA, the CDR3 is TGTGCCAGCACCGAGGGTCGGTGGACAGAAGATATTAGGGTGCAGTACTTC. It is translated as CASTEGRWTEDIRVQYF.

This clonotype has only a few counts. The J gene is TRBJ1-6, the V gene TRBV12-3 or TRBV12-4; no definite D call. The CDR3 is 12 residues long. Trimming pared 8 bases from V and 10 bases from J, leaving 12 bases between. CDR3 DNA sequence: TGTGCCAGCTCAACCCTTGGATCACCCCTCCACTTT. The encoded protein is CASSTLGSPLHF.

This clonotype appeared a few times. This CDR3 is CSAIKRFYEQYF. The DNA for the CDR3 is TGCAGTGCTATAAAGCGGTTCTACGAGCAGTACTTC. The rearrangement links TRBV20-1 to TRBJ2-7; D might be TRBD2 (5 bases). Deletions cut 4 bases from V and 3 bases from J, with 10 bases between. The CDR3 extends over 12 amino acids. Germline V lookup: CDR1 DFQATT, CDR2 SNEGSKA (reference sequence).

The chain uses TRBV2 and TRBJ2-5; D not certain. V lost 5 bases to trimming and J lost 5 bases, with 6 bases between them. CDR1 and CDR2 (germline): SNHLY, FYNNEI. The CDR3 covers 11 residues. CDR3 DNA: TGTGCCAGCAGTACGTTCGAGACCCAGTACTTC. Amino acid sequence: CASSTFETQYF.